The source of this T cell receptor beta chain is a study of blood T cell repertoires in COVID-19. The overall study: Both acute and convalescent COVID-19 samples were obtained from the United States, Italy and Spain. Nucleic acid was either cDNA or gDNA, and it came from T cells, B-cell-depleted T cells, or PBMCs.

J lost 8 bases, V lost 4 bases, and 5 bases had no gene match. Germline V gene sequence: CDR1 SGHRS, CDR2 YFSETQ. There are 14 residues in the CDR3. Per the study methods: Researchers report that nucleated cell counts were estimated from reference gene primer amplification. Produced via immunoSEQ multiplex PCR; TCRdb's table is partial and in-frame only. For V, J and clone size, that table is used; D and trimming come from the DNA. The table includes 130,000 to 150,000 clones, around 81% detected once. The TCR was taken from a human donor in a cohort sampled during active COVID-19. This rearrangement joins TRBV5-1 to TRBJ1-4; TRBD1 matches 10 bases. The sample was peripheral blood. Here the CDR3 reads CASSHGTGEEKLFF. The CDR3 DNA reads TGCGCCAGCAGCCATGGGACAGGGGAAGAAAAACTGTTTTTT. The variable domain in full, with the rest retrieved from reference TRBV5-1 and TRBJ1-4, is KAGVTQTPRYLIKTRGQQVTLSCSPISGHRSVSWYQQTPGQGLQFLFEYFSETQRNKGNFPGRFSGRQFSNSRSEMNVSTLELGDSALYLCASSHGTGEEKLFFGSGTQLSVL.